What follows is one T cell receptor (beta chain) and its context. The sample belongs to a study of blood T cell repertoires in COVID-19. Method: immunoSEQ multiplex PCR; TCRdb's copy keeps in-frame clones and lacks some. The data hold around 190,000 clones, with about nine tenths observed a single time. J lost 8 bases, V lost 4 bases, and 3 bases had no gene match. The germline V gene has CDR1 MNHNY and CDR2 SVGAGI (reference sequence). The CDR3 runs 14 residues. The chain combines TRBV6-6 with TRBJ1-4; 11 bases are a match to TRBD1. The receptor was isolated from a man between 18 and 35 years old who had recovered from COVID-19. Sequencing was carried out using peripheral blood. CDR3 bases: TGTGCCAGCAGTTCGGACAGGGGGCGCGAAAAACTGTTTTTT. Its translation is CASSSDRGREKLFF.